Given below is one TCR beta chain in context. This sample stems from a study of blood T cell repertoires in COVID-19. Across the study: COVID-19 samples collected from the United States, Italy and Spain covered acute and convalescent phases. Sources were T cells, B-cell-depleted T cells, or PBMCs; the material itself was cDNA or gDNA.

In the original processing: Nucleated cell number was recorded as an estimate derived from reference gene primer amplification. Generated by immunoSEQ multiplex PCR, the TCRdb table keeps only in-frame clones and is missing some. That table supplies the V and J calls and clone size; D and trimming were determined from the DNA. Of fewer than 250,000 clones listed, approximately 89% are singletons. Contact with a PCR-confirmed or clinician-diagnosed COVID-19 case occurred within 2 weeks of entry. Germline assignment: CDR1 SEHNR and CDR2 FQNEAQ (reference sequence). This CDR3 has 13 residues. Trimming shortened V by 5 bases and J by 6 bases, and 11 bases separated the two germline ends.

The V call is TRBV7-9, the J call TRBJ1-5, with no clear D. The TCR originated in a woman aged 25-40 years who had been exposed to COVID-19. The sequenced sample consisted of PBMCs or T cells enriched from blood (not recorded which). CDR3 DNA sequence: TGTGCCAGCAGCCCCTCGCGGGGTCAGCCCCAGCATTTT. Translated: CASSPSRGQPQHF.